The clone carrying this T cell receptor beta chain was seen repeatedly, ten times or more. Alpha- and beta-chain coverage of first-strand cDNA came from TRAV- and TRBV-specific primers. TCR amplification ran roughly 20 PCR cycles using constant-region and V-primer adapter primers. Through in vitro transcription, the mRNA that had been isolated was amplified. TCRdb processed the reads anew with MiXCR; each CDR3 protein has one entry. The sample has under 95,000 distinct CDR3 sequences; roughly 19% are singletons. The data were obtained in a study of low-dose radiotherapy and immunotherapy resistance in tumors. Study information: A dose of 1 Gy per fraction every two weeks went to Cohort 2, totaling 13 Gy over 26 weeks. Every two weeks, cyclophosphamide 200 mg/m2 was infused one day before radiation plus immunotherapy.

Indicated time point: before trial treatment. Donors were administered nivolumab, ipilimumab, aspirin and low-dose cyclophosphamide, together with low-dose radiotherapy. Germline V gene lookup returns CDR1 SNHLY and CDR2 FYNNEI. V was trimmed by 6 bases and J by 2 bases, leaving 11 bases between them. CDR3 length equals 13 residues. The receptor was derived from a male donor with prostate cancer. The gene calls are TRBV2 and TRBJ2-7; no clear D gene. This material consisted of PBMCs, taken before treatment. The CDR3 reads CASRAGLTYEQYF. CDR3 nucleotides: TGTGCCAGCAGAGCCGGGCTCACCTACGAGCAGTACTTC.